These 24 T cell receptor beta chains originate from one sample sequenced in a study of T cells in Graves' hyperthyroidism and ophthalmopathy (dated by TCRdb to about 2019). The receptor library was made with multiplex PCR. The sequencer was an Illumina HiSeq 2000. The TCR beta CDR3 regions were amplified from the RNA transcripts. A first-round RT-PCR of the TCR CDR3 used the HTBI primer set with the Qiagen OneStep RT-PCR kit. TCRdb trimmed the raw reads at Q25, called clones with MiXCR and kept productive beta chains. Identical CDR3 protein sequences are pooled into one entry, listed with their most common genes and DNA. The table for this sample lists 800,000 or so distinct CDR3 sequences; 38% of them were counted only once. The top ten clonotypes cover 7% to 10% of the sample. The sequenced sample was blood. The receptors shown here come from a man aged 18 to 30 with Graves' hyperthyroidism.

The rearrangement joins TRBV5-1 to TRBJ2-5; TRBD1 matches at 9 bases. V was pared by 4 bases and J by 4 bases, with 5 bases of the junction left unmatched. CDR1 is SGHRS, CDR2 YFSETQ, per germline. The CDR3 consists of 14 residues. In DNA form, the CDR3 reads TGCGCCAGCAGCAAGACAGGGGGACGAGAGACCCAGTACTTC. Translation gives CASSKTGGRETQYF.

The chain recombines TRBV12-3 or TRBV12-4 with TRBJ1-2; a weak D match, TRBD1 (6 bases). CDR3 size: 13 residues. V lost 3 bases, J lost 7 bases, and 12 bases lay in between. CDR3 DNA sequence: TGTGCCAGCAGTTTTCAGGGGTCCGTTGGCTACACCTTC. Translated, it gives CASSFQGSVGYTF.

This clonotype turned up a few times. V is TRBV2 and J is TRBJ2-7; TRBD1 agrees at 8 bases. This CDR3 comprises 15 residues. CDR1 is SNHLY and CDR2 is FYNNEI in the germline V gene. Trimming removed 8 bases from V and 1 base from J; junction bases left unmatched: 10. The chain's CDR3 is CASGSGTGRSYEQYF. The CDR3, as DNA: TGTGCCAGCGGATCCGGGACAGGTCGTTCCTACGAGCAGTACTTC.

Comments on this clonotype: A much more abundant neighbour one base away suggests this may be a read error. The CDR3 ends on some other residue instead of the conserved phenylalanine or tryptophan, so this is likely a read error. This chain uses TRBV24-1 with TRBJ2-2, with D uncertain. There are 14 residues in the CDR3. V shed 7 bases and J shed 4 bases, with 12 bases lying between them. Germline assignment: CDR1 KGHDR and CDR2 SFDVKD. The CDR3 reads CATRGSVATGELFS. CDR3 bases: TGTGCCACCAGGGGGTCAGTGGCCACCGGGGAGCTGTTTTCT.

This chain joins TRBV7-2 and TRBJ2-7, with D unclear. Germline-derived CDR1 and CDR2 are SGHTA and FQGNSA. V lost 1 base and J 4 bases, leaving 14 bases between the germline ends. This CDR3 region has 15 residues. As DNA, the CDR3 is TGTGCCAGCAGCTTAGGTGAGGTAAATGAGTACGAGCAGTACTTC. Translation: CASSLGEVNEYEQYF.

This clonotype was observed at least ten times. This chain joins TRBV7-3 and TRBJ1-5; the D is unclear. Looked up from germline, CDR1 is SGHTA and CDR2 is FQGTGA. V was trimmed by 2 bases and J by 5 bases, leaving 7 bases between them. There are 13 residues in the CDR3. The chain's CDR3 is CASSLGPDQPQHF. The CDR3 DNA sequence: TGTGCCAGCAGCTTAGGTCCGGATCAGCCCCAGCATTTT.

In this sample, this clonotype turned up once. V usage is TRBV19 and J usage is TRBJ2-3; D is perhaps TRBD1 (6 bases). The length of the CDR3 is 13 residues. V shed 6 bases and J shed 5 bases, with 12 bases lying between them. Germline CDR1 is LNHDA and CDR2 is SQIVND (reference sequence). Written as DNA, the CDR3 is TGTGCCAGTAGCAGGGGATTCGAAGATACGCAGTATTTT. Its protein is CASSRGFEDTQYF.

Regarding this clonotype: The conserved phenylalanine or tryptophan normally closing the CDR3 is absent here, so this likely arose from a read error. It is unclear where the CDR3 begins or ends on the DNA, so no DNA is shown, and the CDR3 is as TCRdb lists it. The chain joins TRBV10-3 to TRBJ1-1; the table names TRBD1, a call not compared with the DNA. Inclusive of both ends, the CDR3 amounts to 10 amino acids. The germline V gene encodes CDR1 ENHRY and CDR2 SYGVKD. CDR3 amino acids: CAISEPGTGY.

The V call is TRBV4-3, the J call TRBJ1-1, with a possible D match to TRBD1 (6 bases). The V end lost 3 bases, the J end lost 0 bases, and 11 bases lay between the germline ends. The CDR3 is made up of 15 amino acids. The germline gives CDR1 LGHNA, CDR2 YSLEER. The CDR3 coding sequence is TGCGCCAGCAGCCACTATGGACAGATGAACACTGAAGCTTTCTTT. Translating it yields CASSHYGQMNTEAFF.

The chain has TRBV6-2 or TRBV6-3 and TRBJ1-5; possibly TRBD1 for D (5 bases). Trimming took 6 bases from V and 4 from J, leaving 13 bases between them. The CDR3 loop spans 14 amino acids. Germline-derived CDR1 and CDR2 are MNHEY and SVGEGT. In nucleotides, the CDR3 is TGTGCCAGCAGCCCCGGGGGGATTAATCAGCCCCAGCATTTT. Its protein is CASSPGGINQPQHF.

The table lists this clonotype with many counts. This chain joins TRBV5-4 and TRBJ2-5; D unclear. The CDR3 covers 13 residues. V lost 6 bases, J lost 5 bases, and 14 bases lay in between. Germline assignment: CDR1 SGHNT and CDR2 YYREEE (reference sequence). The CDR3 sequence is CASMLGVGETQYF. Here the CDR3 DNA reads TGTGCCAGCATGCTGGGCGTGGGGGAGACCCAGTACTTC.

About this clonotype: Given a much more abundant clone one base away, this may be a read error. V and J are TRBV9 and TRBJ1-4, with 10 bases that match TRBD1. The V and J ends lost 0 bases and 8 bases, in that order; junction bases with no gene match: 4. Germline CDR1 and CDR2: SGDLS and YYNGEE. The CDR3 runs to 15 residues. The CDR3 coding sequence is TGTGCCAGCAGCGTAGACGGGACAGGGGCCGAAAAACTGTTTTTT. This codes for CASSVDGTGAEKLFF.

The chain employs TRBV7-3 and TRBJ1-4; 11 nucleotides agree with TRBD1. With 8 bases clipped from V and 4 bases from J, the junction kept 12 bases outside the gene matches. The germline CDR1 and CDR2 sequences are SGHTA and FQGTGA. This CDR3 contains 17 residues. Here the CDR3 DNA reads TGTGCCAGCGACCTTCCGGGACAGGGGGACCTTAATGAAAAACTGTTTTTT. Its translation: CASDLPGQGDLNEKLFF.

Note on this clonotype: A read error is possible here, since a much larger clone lies one base away. The chain couples TRBV7-6 to TRBJ2-6, with D unclear. Germline CDR1 reads SGHVS; CDR2 reads FNYEAQ. The CDR3 loop spans 16 amino acids. The CDR3 DNA is TGTGCCAGCGGCTTAGCCGATGGAACTGGGGCCAACGTCCTGACTTTC. This translates into CASGLADGTGANVLTF.

This clonotype was seen once. The chain uses TRBV25-1 and TRBJ1-6, with a tentative D call TRBD1 (5 bases). The CDR3 has 16 amino acids. Per germline, CDR1 MGHDK and CDR2 SYGVNS. V lost 6 bases and J 0 bases, leaving 12 bases between the germline ends. The CDR3 coding sequence is TGTGCCAGCAGCAATAGACAGAGCTCCTATAATTCACCCCTCCACTTT. The encoded protein is CASSNRQSSYNSPLHF.

This clonotype has a count of ten or more. The rearrangement links TRBV20-1 to TRBJ2-7, with D uncertain. The CDR3 runs to 14 residues. Looked up from germline, CDR1 is DFQATT and CDR2 is SNEGSKA (reference sequence). Trimming removed 6 bases at V and 2 bases at J, with 17 bases between. CDR3 residues: CSAIGKINTYEQYF. The CDR3 coding sequence is TGCAGTGCGATCGGCAAGATCAATACCTACGAGCAGTACTTC.

This clonotype was seen at least ten times. The CDR3 reads CASSIRIEGYNSPLHF. CDR3 in DNA: TGTGCCAGTAGTATTAGGATCGAAGGATATAATTCACCCCTCCACTTT. This rearrangement joins TRBV19 to TRBJ1-6; D remains unclear. The V and J ends lost 3 bases and 4 bases respectively, with 13 bases between them. Germline V gene data show CDR1 as LNHDA and CDR2 as SQIVND (reference sequence). The CDR3 is 16 residues long.

A few counts support this clonotype. For the CDR3, the DNA is TGTGCCAGTAGTATTTGGGGAAGAACTAATGAAAAACTGTTTTTT. Amino acids: CASSIWGRTNEKLFF. V is TRBV19 and J is TRBJ1-4; D is ambiguous. Trimming left V 3 bases short and J 1 base short, with 9 bases between. Germline CDR1 is LNHDA and CDR2 is SQIVND (reference sequence). The CDR3 covers 15 residues.

This clonotype was picked up a small number of times. This chain links TRBV5-1 with TRBJ1-6; 8 bases are shared with TRBD1. Germline-derived CDR1 and CDR2 are SGHRS and YFSETQ. The CDR3 runs 16 residues. V was pared by 4 bases and J by 9 bases, with 12 bases of the junction left unmatched. DNA for the CDR3: TGCGCCAGCAGCCCTGGCCCCGGGACAGGCTCTTCACCCCTCCACTTT. Its protein product is CASSPGPGTGSSPLHF.

The chain carries TRBV20-1 and TRBJ1-1; possible D gene TRBD1, 5 bases. The CDR3 loop spans 13 amino acids. With 6 bases removed from V and 11 bases from J, the gap between germline ends came to 22 bases. Germline CDR1 is DFQATT and CDR2 is SNEGSKA (reference sequence). CDR3 in DNA: TGCAGTGCCCCATCCCCCCGGGGCGGGGGGGCTTTCTTT. This gives the protein CSAPSPRGGGAFF.

The rearrangement links TRBV7-8 to TRBJ1-1; no firm D call. This CDR3 has 15 residues. Per germline, CDR1 SGHVS and CDR2 FQNEAQ. The V gene lost 3 bases and the J gene lost 1 base, with 12 bases spanning the gap. The CDR3 is CASSLVSARNTEAFF. CDR3 DNA: TGTGCCAGCAGCTTGGTTAGCGCCCGGAACACTGAAGCTTTCTTT. Drawing the rest from reference TRBV7-8 and TRBJ1-1, the complete variable domain is GAGVSQSPRYKVAKRGQDVALRCDPISGHVSLFWYQQALGQGPEFLTYFQNEAQLDKSGLPSDRFFAERPEGSVSTLKIQRTQQEDSAVYLCASSLVSARNTEAFFGQGTRLTVV.

The V call is TRBV15, the J call TRBJ1-2; 9 bases line up with TRBD1. The germline V gene encodes CDR1 LNHNV and CDR2 YYDKDF (reference sequence). The V segment lost 5 bases and the J segment 8 bases; nucleotides outside the gene matches: 6. The CDR3 runs 13 residues. The CDR3 bases are TGTGCCACCAGCGGGGGACAGGGCTACGGCTACACCTTC. Translating gives CATSGGQGYGYTF.

V gene TRBV29-1 combines with J gene TRBJ1-3; 7 bases agree with TRBD1. The germline CDR1 and CDR2 sequences are SQVTM and ANQGSEA. V lost 8 bases, J lost 3 bases, and 7 bases stayed unmatched. The CDR3 contains 13 residues. This CDR3 is CSSGGNYGNTIYF. The CDR3 nucleotides read TGCAGCTCAGGGGGGAACTATGGAAACACCATATATTTT.

This sequence joins TRBV6-1 and TRBJ2-2; 9 bases fit TRBD2. This CDR3 is built from 16 residues. V lost 8 bases and J lost 0; bases outside the gene matches: 7. Looked up from germline, CDR1 is MNHNS and CDR2 is SASEGT. The CDR3 region has the DNA TGTGCCAGCCGACTAGCGGTAATCGCGAACACCGGGGAGCTGTTTTTT. Translation gives CASRLAVIANTGELFF.